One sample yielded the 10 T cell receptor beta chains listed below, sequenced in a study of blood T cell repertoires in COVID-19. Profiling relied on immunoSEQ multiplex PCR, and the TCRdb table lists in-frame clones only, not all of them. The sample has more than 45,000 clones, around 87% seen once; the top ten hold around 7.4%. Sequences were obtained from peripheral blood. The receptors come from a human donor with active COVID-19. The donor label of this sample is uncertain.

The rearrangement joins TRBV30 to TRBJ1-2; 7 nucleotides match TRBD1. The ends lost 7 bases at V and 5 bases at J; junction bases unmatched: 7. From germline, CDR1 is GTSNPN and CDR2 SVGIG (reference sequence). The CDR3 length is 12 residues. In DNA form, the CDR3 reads TGTGCCTTCTCCGACAGGGCTTATGGCTACACCTTC. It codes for CAFSDRAYGYTF.

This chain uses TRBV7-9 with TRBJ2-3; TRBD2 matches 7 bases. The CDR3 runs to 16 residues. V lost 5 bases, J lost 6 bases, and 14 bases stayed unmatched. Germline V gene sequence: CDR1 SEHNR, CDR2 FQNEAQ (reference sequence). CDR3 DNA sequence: TGTGCCAGCAGCGCCTTTAGGCTAGCGGAAGAGGATACGCAGTATTTT. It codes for CASSAFRLAEEDTQYF.

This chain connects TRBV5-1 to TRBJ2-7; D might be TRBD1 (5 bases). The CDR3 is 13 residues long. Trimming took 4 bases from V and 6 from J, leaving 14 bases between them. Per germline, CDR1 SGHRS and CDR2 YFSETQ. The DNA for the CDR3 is TGCGCCAGCAGCGTCCAGGGTTGGAGCGAGCAGTACTTC. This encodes CASSVQGWSEQYF. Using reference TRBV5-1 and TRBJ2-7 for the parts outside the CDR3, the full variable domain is KAGVTQTPRYLIKTRGQQVTLSCSPISGHRSVSWYQQTPGQGLQFLFEYFSETQRNKGNFPGRFSGRQFSNSRSEMNVSTLELGDSALYLCASSVQGWSEQYFGPGTRLTVT.

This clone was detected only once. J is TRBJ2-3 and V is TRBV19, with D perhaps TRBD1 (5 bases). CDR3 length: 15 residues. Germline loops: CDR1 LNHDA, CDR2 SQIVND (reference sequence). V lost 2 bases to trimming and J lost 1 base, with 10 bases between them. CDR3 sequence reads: CASSIKDRGTDTQYF. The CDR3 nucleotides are TGTGCCAGTAGTATAAAAGACAGAGGCACAGATACGCAGTATTTT.

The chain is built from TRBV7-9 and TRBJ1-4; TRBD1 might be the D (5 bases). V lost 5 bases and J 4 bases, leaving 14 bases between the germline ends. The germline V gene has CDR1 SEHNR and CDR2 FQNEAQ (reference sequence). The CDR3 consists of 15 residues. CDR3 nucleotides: TGTGCCAGCAGCGCCGGAGACAGATATAATGAAAAACTGTTTTTT. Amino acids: CASSAGDRYNEKLFF.

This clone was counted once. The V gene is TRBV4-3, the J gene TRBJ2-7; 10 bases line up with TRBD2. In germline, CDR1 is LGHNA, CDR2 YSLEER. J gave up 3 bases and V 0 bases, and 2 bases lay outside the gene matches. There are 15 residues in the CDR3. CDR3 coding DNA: TGCGCCAGCAGCCAAGAAAGGACTAGCGGCTACGAGCAGTACTTC. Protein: CASSQERTSGYEQYF.

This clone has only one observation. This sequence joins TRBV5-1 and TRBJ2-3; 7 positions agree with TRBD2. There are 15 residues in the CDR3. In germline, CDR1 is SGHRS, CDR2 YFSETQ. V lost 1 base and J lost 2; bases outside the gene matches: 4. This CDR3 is CASSLLGGNTDTQYF. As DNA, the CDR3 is TGCGCCAGCAGCTTGTTGGGGGGGAACACAGATACGCAGTATTTT. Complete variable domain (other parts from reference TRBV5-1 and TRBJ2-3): KAGVTQTPRYLIKTRGQQVTLSCSPISGHRSVSWYQQTPGQGLQFLFEYFSETQRNKGNFPGRFSGRQFSNSRSEMNVSTLELGDSALYLCASSLLGGNTDTQYFGPGTRLTVL.

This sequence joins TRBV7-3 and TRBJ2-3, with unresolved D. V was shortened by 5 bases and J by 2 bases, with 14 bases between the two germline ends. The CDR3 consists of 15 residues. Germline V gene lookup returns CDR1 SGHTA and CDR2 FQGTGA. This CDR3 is CASSPRGLYTDTQYF. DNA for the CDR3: TGTGCCAGCAGCCCCCGTGGGCTTTACACAGATACGCAGTATTTT. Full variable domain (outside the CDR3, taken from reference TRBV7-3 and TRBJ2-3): GAGVSQTPSNKVTEKGKYVELRCDPISGHTALYWYRQSLGQGPEFLIYFQGTGAADDSGLPNDRFFAVRPEGSVSTLKIQRTERGDSAVYLCASSPRGLYTDTQYFGPGTRLTVL.

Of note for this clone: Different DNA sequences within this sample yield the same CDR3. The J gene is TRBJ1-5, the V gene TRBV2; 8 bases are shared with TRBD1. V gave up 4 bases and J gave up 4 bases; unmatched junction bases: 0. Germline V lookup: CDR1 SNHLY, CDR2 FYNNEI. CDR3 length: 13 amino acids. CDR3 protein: CASSGTGNQPQHF. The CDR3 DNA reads TGTGCCAGCAGTGGGACAGGGAATCAGCCCCAGCATTTT.

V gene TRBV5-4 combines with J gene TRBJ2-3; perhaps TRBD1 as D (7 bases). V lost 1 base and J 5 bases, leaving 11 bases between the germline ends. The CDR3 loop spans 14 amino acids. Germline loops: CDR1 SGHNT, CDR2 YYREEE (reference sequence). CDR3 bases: TGTGCCAGCAGCTTGAGACAGGGAGGAGATACGCAGTATTTT. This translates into CASSLRQGGDTQYF.